This entry lists 18 T cell receptor beta chains sequenced from one sample in a study of cytomegalovirus exposure and HLA in healthy donors. Both 60 Vbeta primers and 13 Jbeta primers went into the PCR. Sequenced by immunoSEQ multiplex PCR; TCRdb stores in-frame clones only, minus some. The sample lists approximately 150,000 clones, over 60% occurring once. Sequences were obtained from PBMCs. All receptors derive from a man aged 35 to 55 in good health and CMV-seronegative.

V is TRBV4-1 and J is TRBJ2-2, with D perhaps matching TRBD1 (6 bases). CDR3 length: 15 residues. V was pared by 1 base and J by 4 bases, with 10 bases between. Germline CDR1 is MGHRA and CDR2 is YSYEKL. In DNA form, the CDR3 reads TGCGCCAGCAGCCAAGGACGGACAGCCACCGGGGAGCTGTTTTTT. Its translation is CASSQGRTATGELFF.

V usage is TRBV27 and J usage is TRBJ2-1, with TRBD1 matching over 9 bases. The germline V gene has CDR1 MNHEY and CDR2 SMNVEV (reference sequence). Trimming took 6 bases from V and 9 from J; bases not matched to a gene: 6. This CDR3 contains 13 residues. CDR3 coding DNA: TGTGCCAGCAGCGGAACAGGGGGCGGTGAGCAGTTCTTC. Translation: CASSGTGGGEQFF.

The chain employs TRBV5-4 and TRBJ1-6; D possibly corresponds to TRBD1 (6 bases). The V gene lost 0 bases and the J gene lost 4 bases, with 8 bases spanning the gap. The germline gives CDR1 SGHNT, CDR2 YYREEE (reference sequence). CDR3 size: 15 residues. CDR3 coding DNA: TGTGCCAGCAGCTTGGGGACAGCTTATAATTCACCCCTCCACTTT. Translated: CASSLGTAYNSPLHF.

The CDR3 DNA is TGTGCCAGCAGTGCGTTAGGGACTACCCTCTCCTACGAGCAGTACTTC. Protein sequence: CASSALGTTLSYEQYF. V usage is TRBV6-1 and J usage is TRBJ2-7; 7 nucleotides line up with TRBD2. V lost 4 bases to trimming and J lost 0 bases; unmatched junction nucleotides: 9. The germline V gene has CDR1 MNHNS and CDR2 SASEGT. This CDR3 is 16 amino acids long.

This clone turned up a few times. In DNA form, the CDR3 reads TGTGCCAGCAGCCCAGGCAGGGGGCCTCTCTACGAGCAGTACTTC. It codes for CASSPGRGPLYEQYF. The gene calls are TRBV14 and TRBJ2-7; 8 positions agree with TRBD1. Germline CDR1 and CDR2: SGHDN and FVKESK. Unmatched junction bases numbered 8, after V lost 4 bases and J lost 3 bases. The CDR3 covers 15 residues. Filled out from reference TRBV14 and TRBJ2-7, the complete variable domain reads EAGVTQFPSHSVIEKGQTVTLRCDPISGHDNLYWYRRVMGKEIKFLLHFVKESKQDESGMPNNRFLAERTGGTYSTLKVQPAELEDSGVYFCASSPGRGPLYEQYFGPGTRLTVT.

The V and J genes are TRBV19 and TRBJ2-2; 9 positions agree with TRBD1. CDR1 is LNHDA and CDR2 is SQIVND in the germline V gene (reference sequence). CDR3 length equals 16 residues. Trimming took 6 bases from V and 2 from J; bases not matched to a gene: 7. CDR3: CASRRAGQGNTGELFF. The CDR3 nucleotides are TGTGCCAGTAGACGCGCGGGACAGGGAAACACCGGGGAGCTGTTTTTT.

Here the CDR3 reads CASSSPGGRHSYEQYF. The CDR3 DNA sequence: TGTGCCAGCAGTTCCCCTGGAGGGAGGCACTCCTACGAGCAGTACTTC. The chain recombines TRBV28 with TRBJ2-7; a possible D gene is TRBD2 (6 bases). The CDR3 length is 16 residues. V was pared by 4 bases and J by 0 bases, with 16 bases between. The V gene's germline CDR1 is MDHEN and CDR2 SYDVKM.

The chain employs TRBV7-2 and TRBJ2-3; D is perhaps TRBD2 (6 bases). The CDR3 contains 16 residues. The germline gives CDR1 SGHTA, CDR2 FQGNSA. V lost 1 base, J lost 2 bases, and 13 bases lay in between. The CDR3: CASSLGAGLFTDTQYF. CDR3 sequence (DNA): TGTGCCAGCAGCTTAGGTGCGGGACTTTTCACAGATACGCAGTATTTT. Filled out from reference TRBV7-2 and TRBJ2-3, the complete variable domain reads GAGVSQSPSNKVTEKGKDVELRCDPISGHTALYWYRQSLGQGLEFLIYFQGNSAPDKSGLPSDRFSAERTGGSVSTLTIQRTQQEDSAVYLCASSLGAGLFTDTQYFGPGTRLTVL.

The CDR3 region has the DNA TGTGCCAGCAGTTCCCTACCTTCCTACGAGCAGTACTTC. Residues: CASSSLPSYEQYF. This chain connects TRBV27 to TRBJ2-7, with D hard to call. The CDR3 has 13 amino acids. Trimming cost V 4 bases and J 1 base, with 8 bases left between them. CDR1 is MNHEY, CDR2 SMNVEV, per germline (reference sequence).

The chain couples TRBV28 to TRBJ2-7, with 9 bases matching TRBD1. CDR1 MDHEN and CDR2 SYDVKM come from the germline V gene. The CDR3 sequence is 16 residues long. Losses at the gene ends were 5 bases for V and 2 bases for J; bases not matched to a gene: 10. The CDR3 loop reads CASSPWTGAKTYEQYF. CDR3 nucleotide sequence: TGTGCCAGCAGTCCCTGGACAGGGGCGAAAACCTACGAGCAGTACTTC.

J is TRBJ2-1 and V is TRBV11-3; D not resolved. Germline CDR1 is SGHNT and CDR2 is YENEEA. The CDR3 length is 13 residues. V was cut by 4 bases and J by 1 base, with 5 bases left in between. The CDR3 bases are TGTGCCAGCAGCTCTATGTCCTACAATGAGCAGTTCTTC. Protein: CASSSMSYNEQFF.

The V call is TRBV2, the J call TRBJ1-5; D perhaps matches TRBD1 (6 bases). Germline V gene lookup returns CDR1 SNHLY and CDR2 FYNNEI. V lost 4 bases and J 3 bases, leaving 16 bases between the germline ends. This CDR3 has 16 amino acids. CDR3 coding DNA: TGTGCCAGCAGTGGGGAGCCCCGGGACAACAATCAGCCCCAGCATTTT. It codes for CASSGEPRDNNQPQHF.

This rearrangement joins TRBV27 to TRBJ2-7; D remains unclear. Trimming pared 2 bases from V and 4 bases from J, leaving 6 bases between. CDR1 is MNHEY, CDR2 SMNVEV, per germline (reference sequence). This CDR3 contains 12 residues. The CDR3 here is CASSLPEYEQYF. The CDR3 bases are TGTGCCAGCAGTTTACCAGAATACGAGCAGTACTTC.

This clone has a single count. The chain recombines TRBV19 with TRBJ2-5; D perhaps matches TRBD2 (6 bases). The assigned J gene may be wrong: the sequence end matches TRBJ2-7 better. This CDR3 comprises 14 residues. Germline V gene data show CDR1 as LNHDA and CDR2 as SQIVND (reference sequence). CDR3 DNA sequence: TGTGCCAGTAGTAAGACGGCGGGAACCTACGAGCAGTACTTC. Amino acids: CASSKTAGTYEQYF.

This clone has a handful of counts. The chain is built from TRBV7-6 and TRBJ2-1; 10 bases are a match to TRBD2. CDR1 SGHVS and CDR2 FNYEAQ come from the germline V gene. The CDR3 sequence is 14 residues long. V was clipped by 8 bases and J by 10 bases; unmatched bases: 11. This chain's CDR3 is CASGPGVAGGEQFF. The CDR3 nucleotides read TGTGCCAGCGGCCCTGGGGTAGCGGGGGGAGAGCAGTTCTTC. The full variable domain, completed using reference TRBV7-6 and TRBJ2-1, is GAGVSQSPRYKVTKRGQDVALRCDPISGHVSLYWYRQALGQGPEFLTYFNYEAQQDKSGLPNDRFSAERPEGSISTLTIQRTEQRDSAMYRCASGPGVAGGEQFFGPGTRLTVL.

V usage is TRBV4-3 and J usage is TRBJ2-2, with D possibly being TRBD2 (5 bases). From germline, CDR1 is LGHNA and CDR2 YSLEER. The CDR3 is 15 amino acids. V lost 0 bases to trimming and J lost 3 bases, with 8 bases between them. CDR3 in amino acids: CASSQDSGYTGELFF. CDR3 DNA sequence: TGCGCCAGCAGCCAAGATTCGGGATACACCGGGGAGCTGTTTTTT.

V is TRBV5-8 and J is TRBJ1-5; a possible D gene is TRBD1 (5 bases). The CDR3 covers 17 residues. V shed 4 bases and J shed 4 bases, with 21 bases lying between them. From germline, CDR1 is SGHTS and CDR2 YDEGEE. DNA of the CDR3: TGTGCCAGCAGCCCAAAATCTTGGAGACAGAGTAATCAGCCCCAGCATTTT. It specifies CASSPKSWRQSNQPQHF.

V and J are TRBV5-1 and TRBJ2-5; TRBD1 matches 7 bases. The J call may be in error: the DNA end matches TRBJ2-7 better. There are 15 residues in the CDR3. The V gene's germline CDR1 is SGHRS and CDR2 YFSETQ. The CDR3 spells CASSIGTAQPYEQYF. The CDR3 nucleotides are TGCGCCAGCAGCATAGGGACAGCCCAACCTTACGAGCAGTACTTC.